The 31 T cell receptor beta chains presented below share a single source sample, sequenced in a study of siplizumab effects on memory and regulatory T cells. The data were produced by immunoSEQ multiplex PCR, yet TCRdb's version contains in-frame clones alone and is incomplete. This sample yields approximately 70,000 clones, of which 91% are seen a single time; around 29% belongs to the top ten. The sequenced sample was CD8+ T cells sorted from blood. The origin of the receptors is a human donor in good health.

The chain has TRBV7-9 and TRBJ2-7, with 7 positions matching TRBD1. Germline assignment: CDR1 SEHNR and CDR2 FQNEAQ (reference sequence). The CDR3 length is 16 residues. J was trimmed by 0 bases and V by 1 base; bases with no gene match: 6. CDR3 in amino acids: CASSLERGQSSYEQYF. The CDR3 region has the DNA TGTGCCAGCAGCTTAGAGAGGGGACAGTCCTCCTACGAGCAGTACTTC.

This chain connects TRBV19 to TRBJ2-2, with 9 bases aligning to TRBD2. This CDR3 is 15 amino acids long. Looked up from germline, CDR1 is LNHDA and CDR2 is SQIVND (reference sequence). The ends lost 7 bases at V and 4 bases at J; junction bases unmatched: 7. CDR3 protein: CASKGTSTSTGELFF. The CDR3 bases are TGTGCCAGTAAGGGGACTAGCACAAGCACCGGGGAGCTGTTTTTT.

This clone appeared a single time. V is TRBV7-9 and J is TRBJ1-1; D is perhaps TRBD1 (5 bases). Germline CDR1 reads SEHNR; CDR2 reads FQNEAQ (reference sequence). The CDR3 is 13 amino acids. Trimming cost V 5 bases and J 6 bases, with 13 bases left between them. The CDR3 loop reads CASSPPGAAEAFF. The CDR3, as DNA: TGTGCCAGCAGCCCTCCCGGGGCGGCTGAAGCTTTCTTT.

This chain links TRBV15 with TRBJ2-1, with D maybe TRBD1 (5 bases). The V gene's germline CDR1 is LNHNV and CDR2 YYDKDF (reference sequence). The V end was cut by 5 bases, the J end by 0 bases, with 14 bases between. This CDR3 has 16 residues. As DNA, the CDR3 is TGTGCCACCAGCCTCGGACCAGGGCGCTCCTACAATGAGCAGTTCTTC. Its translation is CATSLGPGRSYNEQFF.

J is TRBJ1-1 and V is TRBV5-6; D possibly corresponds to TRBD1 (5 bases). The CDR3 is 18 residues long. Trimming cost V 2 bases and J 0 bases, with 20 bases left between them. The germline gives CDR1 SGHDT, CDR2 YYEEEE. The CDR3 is CASSFLAGPEAMNTEAFF. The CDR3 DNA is TGTGCCAGCAGCTTTCTGGCGGGACCAGAAGCCATGAACACTGAAGCTTTCTTT.

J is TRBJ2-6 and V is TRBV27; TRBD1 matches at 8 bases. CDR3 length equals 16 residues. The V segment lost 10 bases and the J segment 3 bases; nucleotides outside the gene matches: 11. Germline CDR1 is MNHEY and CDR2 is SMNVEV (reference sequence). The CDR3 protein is CATFPLGTGGANVLTF. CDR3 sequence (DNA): TGTGCCACCTTCCCCCTCGGGACAGGTGGGGCCAACGTCCTGACTTTC.

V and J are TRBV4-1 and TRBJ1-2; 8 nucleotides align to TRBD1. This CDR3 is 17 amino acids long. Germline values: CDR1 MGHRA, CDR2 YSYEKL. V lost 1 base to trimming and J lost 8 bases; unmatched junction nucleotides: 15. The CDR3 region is CASSQAATGGPPGGYTF. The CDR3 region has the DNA TGCGCCAGCAGCCAAGCAGCCACAGGGGGACCTCCTGGAGGCTACACCTTC.

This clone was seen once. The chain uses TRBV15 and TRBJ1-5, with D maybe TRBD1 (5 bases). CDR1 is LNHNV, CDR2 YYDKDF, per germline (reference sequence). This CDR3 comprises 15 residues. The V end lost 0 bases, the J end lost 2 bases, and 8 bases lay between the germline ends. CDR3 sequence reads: CATSREGARNQPQHF. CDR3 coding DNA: TGTGCCACCAGCAGAGAAGGGGCCCGCAATCAGCCCCAGCATTTT.

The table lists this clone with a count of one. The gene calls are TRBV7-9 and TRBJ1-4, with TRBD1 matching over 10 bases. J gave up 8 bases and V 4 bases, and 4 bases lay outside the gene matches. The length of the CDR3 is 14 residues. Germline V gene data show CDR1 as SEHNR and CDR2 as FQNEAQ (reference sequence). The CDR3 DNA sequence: TGTGCCAGCAGCTCCGGGACAGGGGAAGAAAAACTGTTTTTT. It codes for CASSSGTGEEKLFF. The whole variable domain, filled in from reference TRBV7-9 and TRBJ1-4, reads DTGVSQNPRHKITKRGQNVTFRCDPISEHNRLYWYRQTLGQGPEFLTYFQNEAQLEKSRLLSDRFSAERPKGSFSTLEIQRTEQGDSAMYLCASSSGTGEEKLFFGSGTQLSVL.

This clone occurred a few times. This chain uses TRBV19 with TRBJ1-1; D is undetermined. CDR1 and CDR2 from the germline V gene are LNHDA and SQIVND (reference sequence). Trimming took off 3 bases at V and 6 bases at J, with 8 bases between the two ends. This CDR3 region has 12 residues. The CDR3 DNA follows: TGTGCCAGTAGTATGGGCGGTGCTGAAGCTTTCTTT. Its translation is CASSMGGAEAFF.

The CDR3 is CASSLWGLGNEQFF. The CDR3 coding sequence is TGTGCCAGCAGCCTATGGGGTCTGGGGAATGAGCAGTTCTTC. The chain uses TRBV5-8 and TRBJ2-1; unclear D gene. V was clipped by 4 bases and J by 7 bases, with 15 bases between them. The CDR3 is made up of 14 amino acids. Germline V lookup: CDR1 SGHTS, CDR2 YDEGEE.

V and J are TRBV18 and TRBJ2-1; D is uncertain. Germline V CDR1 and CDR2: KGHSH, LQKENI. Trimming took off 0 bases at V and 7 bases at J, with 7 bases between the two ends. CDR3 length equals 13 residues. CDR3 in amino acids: CASSPPRVNEQFF. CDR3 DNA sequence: TGTGCCAGCTCACCACCCCGGGTTAATGAGCAGTTCTTC.

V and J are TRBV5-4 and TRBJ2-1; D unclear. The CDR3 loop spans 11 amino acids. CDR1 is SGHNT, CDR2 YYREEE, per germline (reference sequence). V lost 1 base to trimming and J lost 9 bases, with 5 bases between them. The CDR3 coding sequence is TGTGCCAGCAGCTTGACGGGTGAGCAGTTCTTC. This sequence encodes CASSLTGEQFF.

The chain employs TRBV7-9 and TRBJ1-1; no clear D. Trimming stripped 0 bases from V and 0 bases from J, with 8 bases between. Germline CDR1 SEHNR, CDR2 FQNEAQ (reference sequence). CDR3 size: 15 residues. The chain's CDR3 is CASSLAIGMNTEAFF. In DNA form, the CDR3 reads TGTGCCAGCAGCTTAGCGATAGGAATGAACACTGAAGCTTTCTTT.

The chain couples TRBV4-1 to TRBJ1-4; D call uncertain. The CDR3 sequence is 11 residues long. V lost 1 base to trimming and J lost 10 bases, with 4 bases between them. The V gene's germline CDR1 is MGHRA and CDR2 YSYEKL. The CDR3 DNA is TGCGCCAGCAGCCAAGGGGGAAAACTGTTTTTT. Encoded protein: CASSQGGKLFF.

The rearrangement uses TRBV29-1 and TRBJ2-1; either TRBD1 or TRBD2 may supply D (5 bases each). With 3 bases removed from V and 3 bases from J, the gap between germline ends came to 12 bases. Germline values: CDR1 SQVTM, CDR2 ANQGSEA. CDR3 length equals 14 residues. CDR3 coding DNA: TGCAGCGTTGAGGGACGAGCAGTCTACAATGAGCAGTTCTTC. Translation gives CSVEGRAVYNEQFF.

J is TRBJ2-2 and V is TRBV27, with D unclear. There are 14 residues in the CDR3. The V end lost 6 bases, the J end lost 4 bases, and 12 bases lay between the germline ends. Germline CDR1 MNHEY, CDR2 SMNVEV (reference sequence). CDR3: CASRPDIVTGELFF. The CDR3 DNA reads TGTGCCAGCAGGCCCGATATTGTCACCGGGGAGCTGTTTTTT.

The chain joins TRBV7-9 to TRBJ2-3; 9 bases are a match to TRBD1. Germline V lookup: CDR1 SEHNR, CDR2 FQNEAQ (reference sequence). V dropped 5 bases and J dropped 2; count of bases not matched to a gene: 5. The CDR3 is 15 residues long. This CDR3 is CASSTGQGSTDTQYF. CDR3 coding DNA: TGTGCCAGCAGCACGGGACAGGGATCCACAGATACGCAGTATTTT. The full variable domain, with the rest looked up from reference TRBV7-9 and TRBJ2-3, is DTGVSQNPRHKITKRGQNVTFRCDPISEHNRLYWYRQTLGQGPEFLTYFQNEAQLEKSRLLSDRFSAERPKGSFSTLEIQRTEQGDSAMYLCASSTGQGSTDTQYFGPGTRLTVL.

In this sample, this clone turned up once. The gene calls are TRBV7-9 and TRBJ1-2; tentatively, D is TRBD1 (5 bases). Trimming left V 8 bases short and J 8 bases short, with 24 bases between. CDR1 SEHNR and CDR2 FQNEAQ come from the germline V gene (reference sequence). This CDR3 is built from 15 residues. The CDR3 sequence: CASLDGRQARGGYTF. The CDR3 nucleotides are TGTGCCAGCCTCGATGGCAGGCAAGCTAGGGGAGGCTACACCTTC.

Here the CDR3 reads CASRLVPGKQKPHQPQHF. CDR3 coding DNA: TGTGCAAGTCGCTTAGTTCCAGGAAAACAAAAACCCCATCAGCCCCAGCATTTT. The chain employs TRBV12-2 and TRBJ1-5; TRBD1 was called by the table and not checked on the DNA. TRBV12-2 is labeled a pseudogene. The CDR3 runs to 18 residues.

CDR3 in amino acids: CASRILAGYNEQFF. In DNA form, the CDR3 reads TGTGCCAGCCGGATCCTAGCGGGCTACAATGAGCAGTTCTTC. The chain couples TRBV27 to TRBJ2-1; 8 nucleotides match TRBD2. Trimming cost V 8 bases and J 3 bases; bases outside gene matches: 6. CDR1 MNHEY and CDR2 SMNVEV come from the germline V gene (reference sequence). The CDR3 has 14 residues.

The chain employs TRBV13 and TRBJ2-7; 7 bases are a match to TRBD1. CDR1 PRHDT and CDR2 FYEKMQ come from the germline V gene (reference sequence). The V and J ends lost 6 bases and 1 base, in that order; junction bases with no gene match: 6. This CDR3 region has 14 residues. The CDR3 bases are TGTGCCAGCAGACCGACAGGGTTGTCCTACGAGCAGTACTTC. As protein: CASRPTGLSYEQYF.

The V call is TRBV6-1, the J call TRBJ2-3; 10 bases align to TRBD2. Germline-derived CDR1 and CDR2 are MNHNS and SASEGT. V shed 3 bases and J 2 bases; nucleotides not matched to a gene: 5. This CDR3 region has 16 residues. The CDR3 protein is CASSDSSGSFTDTQYF. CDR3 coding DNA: TGTGCCAGCAGTGATTCTAGCGGGAGTTTCACAGATACGCAGTATTTT.

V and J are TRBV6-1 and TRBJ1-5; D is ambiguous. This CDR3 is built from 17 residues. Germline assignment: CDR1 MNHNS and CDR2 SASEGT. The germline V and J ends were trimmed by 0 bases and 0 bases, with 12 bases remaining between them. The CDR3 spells CASSEARGAYSNQPQHF. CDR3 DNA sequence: TGTGCCAGCAGTGAAGCTCGGGGAGCATATAGCAATCAGCCCCAGCATTTT.

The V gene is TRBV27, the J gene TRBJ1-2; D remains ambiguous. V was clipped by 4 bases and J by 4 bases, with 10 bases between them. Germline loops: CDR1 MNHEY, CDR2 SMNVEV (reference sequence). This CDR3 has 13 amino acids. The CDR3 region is CASSYSSSYGYTF. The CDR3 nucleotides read TGTGCCAGCAGTTATTCTTCTAGCTATGGCTACACCTTC.

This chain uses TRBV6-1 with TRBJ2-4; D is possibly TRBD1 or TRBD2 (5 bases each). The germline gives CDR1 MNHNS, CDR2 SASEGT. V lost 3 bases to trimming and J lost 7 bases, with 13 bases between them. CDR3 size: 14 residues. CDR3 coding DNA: TGTGCCAGCAGTGATGTAGTGGGGGAGAACATTCAGTACTTC. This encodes CASSDVVGENIQYF.

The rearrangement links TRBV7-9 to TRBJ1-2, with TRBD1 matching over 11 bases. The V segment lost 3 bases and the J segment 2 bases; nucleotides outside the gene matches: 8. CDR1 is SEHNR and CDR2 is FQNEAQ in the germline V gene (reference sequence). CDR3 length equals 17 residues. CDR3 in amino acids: CASSLMGQGVANYGYTF. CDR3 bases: TGTGCCAGCAGCTTGATGGGACAGGGGGTAGCAAACTATGGCTACACCTTC.

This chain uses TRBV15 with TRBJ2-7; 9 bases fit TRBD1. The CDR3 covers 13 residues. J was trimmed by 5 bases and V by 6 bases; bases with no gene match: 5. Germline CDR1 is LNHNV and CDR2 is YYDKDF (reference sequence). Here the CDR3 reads CATRAQGAHEQYF. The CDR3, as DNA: TGTGCCACCAGGGCACAGGGGGCCCACGAGCAGTACTTC.

CDR3 sequence (DNA): TGTGCCAGCAGGGGGGACTTGACCGGGGAGCTGTTTTTT. Its protein product is CASRGDLTGELFF. The chain couples TRBV2 to TRBJ2-2; D is possibly TRBD2 (6 bases). The V gene lost 6 bases and the J gene lost 5 bases, with 10 bases spanning the gap. The CDR3 has 13 residues. Looked up from germline, CDR1 is SNHLY and CDR2 is FYNNEI.

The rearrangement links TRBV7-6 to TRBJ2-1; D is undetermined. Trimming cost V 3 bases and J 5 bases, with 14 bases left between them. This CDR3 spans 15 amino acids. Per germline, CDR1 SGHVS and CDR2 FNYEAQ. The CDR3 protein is CASSFGVNWDNEQFF. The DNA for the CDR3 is TGTGCCAGCAGCTTTGGTGTTAACTGGGACAATGAGCAGTTCTTC. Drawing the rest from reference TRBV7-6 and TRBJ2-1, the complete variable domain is GAGVSQSPRYKVTKRGQDVALRCDPISGHVSLYWYRQALGQGPEFLTYFNYEAQQDKSGLPNDRFSAERPEGSISTLTIQRTEQRDSAMYRCASSFGVNWDNEQFFGPGTRLTVL.

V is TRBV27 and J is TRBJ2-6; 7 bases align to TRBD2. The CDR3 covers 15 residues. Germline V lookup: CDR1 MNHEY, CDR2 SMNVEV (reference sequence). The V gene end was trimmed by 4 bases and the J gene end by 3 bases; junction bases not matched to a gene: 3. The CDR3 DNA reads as TGTGCCAGCAGTTGGGAGGGAATTGGGGCCAACGTCCTGACTTTC. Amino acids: CASSWEGIGANVLTF.